The entry below describes one T cell receptor beta chain. Clones were read by immunoSEQ multiplex PCR, and TCRdb kept only the in-frame ones, dropping some. This table has 140,000 to 150,000 clones, roughly 91% appearing once. This CDR3 is 14 amino acids long. Germline CDR1 is SNHLY and CDR2 is FYNNEI. The V and J ends lost 5 bases and 4 bases respectively, with 12 bases between them. This sample stems from a study of T cell responses to AZD1222 COVID-19 vaccine. The clonotype originates from an adult in good health. V gene TRBV2 combines with J gene TRBJ1-5; no definite D call. This specimen was peripheral blood, taken on day 0 of AZD1222 vaccination. The CDR3 loop is CASSPVAKNQPQHF. The CDR3 coding sequence is TGTGCCAGCAGTCCGGTAGCCAAGAATCAGCCCCAGCATTTT.